This T cell receptor (beta chain) appears in the sequencing data of a study of OX40 agonist ivuxolimab in advanced cancers. As for the study more broadly: The costimulatory receptor OX40 (CD134) was targeted by ivuxolimab, a fully human IgG2 agonistic monoclonal antibody. The paper describes the monotherapy dose-escalation part (N of about 47 patients) of the phase I trial of ivuxolimab. Of the approximately 54 patients in dose escalation, approximately 20 had hepatocellular carcinoma, approximately 15 had melanoma, 9 had renal cell carcinoma and 9 had head and neck cancer. Partial responses were achieved by three dose-escalation patients, of whom one had hepatocellular carcinoma and two had cutaneous melanoma. Peripheral TCRbeta sequencing was intended to test whether TCR sequence diversity was altered and clonal T-cell expansion was caused by ivuxolimab. Intravenous ivuxolimab was administered to patients every 2 weeks at six dose levels: 0.01, 0.1, 0.3, 1.5, 3 and 10 mg/kg. Patients were allowed to have had prior anti-PD-1, anti-PD-L1 or anti-CTLA-4 therapy, and around two fifths of the dose-escalation patients had been treated with checkpoint inhibitors. The dose-escalation cohort was 80% to 90% male with a mean age of approximately 60 years, ranging from roughly 23 to 90.

General findings and caveats noted by the study authors: At doses from 0.1 to 3.0 mg/kg, clonal expansion was seen in both CD4+ and CD8+ blood T cells between baseline and week 6. In partial responders in the 0.1-3.0 mg/kg groups, normalized peripheral clonal expansion was found to be among the lowest, especially among CD8+ T cells. After ivuxolimab, expanded clones were on average more numerous among CD8+ T cells than among CD4+ T cells. The antigen specificity of the clonally expanded peripheral T cells was not determined. Low levels of normalized T-cell clonal expansion were also seen in some patients who did not respond.

The trial excluded patients who had a history of autoimmune disease or were on systemic immunosuppression. Peripheral blood for TCR sequencing was drawn from every dose cohort at baseline, at cycle 4 day 1 and at cycle 7 day 1. Samples were obtained from an open-label, multicenter, first-in-human phase I dose-escalation trial of ivuxolimab. Adults with locally advanced or metastatic melanoma, renal cell carcinoma, hepatocellular carcinoma or head and neck squamous cell carcinoma were enrolled in the trial. Before TCR sequencing, CD4+ and CD8+ T cells were separately sorted from peripheral blood. Genomic DNA was extracted from sorted cells for sequencing of the TCRbeta CDR3 region. The immunoSEQ Assay was used for sequencing of TCRbeta CDR3 regions. The clones in this table, taken by TCRdb from immuneACCESS, are in-frame only. Not every clone is retained; where verified, under half of the shortfall comes from an unresolved V gene, and the cause of the rest is unknown. Recorded for this sample are 100,000 to 120,000 clones; 91% of them occurred a single time. The ten largest clones take up about 0.67% of the sample.

Worth noting for this clone: Its antigen remains undetermined. No quality values exist for individual bases; no much larger clone is one base distant.

Between the V and J ends, shortened by 2 bases and 0 bases respectively, the junction contains 11 bases. The CDR3 contains 15 residues, cysteine and phenylalanine counted. CDR3 DNA only is kept here, 45 bases in frame from base 1. As encoded in the germline V gene, CDR1 is MNHNS while CDR2 is SASEGT. The sample consisted of CD4+ or CD8+ T cells sorted from blood, taken in a trial of the OX40 agonist ivuxolimab. The chain joins TRBV6-1 to TRBJ2-7, with the D call perhaps TRBD1 or TRBD2, as 5 bases match in each case. The source of this sequence is an adult with an advanced solid tumor such as melanoma, head and neck, liver or kidney cancer. The nucleotide sequence is TGTGCCAGCAGTGAAAGAAGGGGAGCCTCCTACGAGCAGTACTTC. Its amino acids are CASSERRGASYEQYF.